This T cell receptor (beta chain) was identified in a study of vaccination and CD4 T cells after COVID-19. Turning to the study itself: Six males and four females, two Hispanic, made up the convalescents. The cells in question were stimulated using overlapping spike peptides derived from SARS-CoV-2, HCoV-NL63, HCoV-OC43 and HCoV-229E. Whole-study results and caveats: Within the convalescent patients, spike mono-reactivity was found in 304 of 307 vaccine-specific clones.

This clonotype has more than one count but fewer than ten. Antigen specificity is unknown. An Oncomine TCR Beta short-read assay was used to sequence the DNA from cultured CD4+ T cells. MiXCR, applied by TCRdb to the PCR reads, yields one record per CDR3 protein. The sample contains about 13,000 distinct CDR3 sequences, about two fifths of which appear only once. This CDR3 is 14 amino acids long. V gave up 8 bases and J gave up 5 bases, with 16 bases separating them. Germline values: CDR1 SGHTA, CDR2 FQGNSA. Treatment given: roughly 11-day PBMC culture with coronavirus spike peptide pools or control peptides (ViraFEST assay). Recorded positive PCR dates fall between March and December 2020, preceding US Alpha, Beta and Delta variants.

The sample was CD4+ T cells from blood, cultured in vitro. The receptor was isolated from a human donor who had recovered from COVID-19. The chain joins TRBV7-2 to TRBJ2-1; D uncertain. The CDR3 reads CASPLGNSNNEQFF. CDR3 DNA sequence: TGTGCCAGCCCCCTAGGGAACAGCAACAATGAGCAGTTCTTC. The full variable domain, with the rest looked up from reference TRBV7-2 and TRBJ2-1, is GAGVSQSPSNKVTEKGKDVELRCDPISGHTALYWYRQSLGQGLEFLIYFQGNSAPDKSGLPSDRFSAERTGGSVSTLTIQRTQQEDSAVYLCASPLGNSNNEQFFGPGTRLTVL.